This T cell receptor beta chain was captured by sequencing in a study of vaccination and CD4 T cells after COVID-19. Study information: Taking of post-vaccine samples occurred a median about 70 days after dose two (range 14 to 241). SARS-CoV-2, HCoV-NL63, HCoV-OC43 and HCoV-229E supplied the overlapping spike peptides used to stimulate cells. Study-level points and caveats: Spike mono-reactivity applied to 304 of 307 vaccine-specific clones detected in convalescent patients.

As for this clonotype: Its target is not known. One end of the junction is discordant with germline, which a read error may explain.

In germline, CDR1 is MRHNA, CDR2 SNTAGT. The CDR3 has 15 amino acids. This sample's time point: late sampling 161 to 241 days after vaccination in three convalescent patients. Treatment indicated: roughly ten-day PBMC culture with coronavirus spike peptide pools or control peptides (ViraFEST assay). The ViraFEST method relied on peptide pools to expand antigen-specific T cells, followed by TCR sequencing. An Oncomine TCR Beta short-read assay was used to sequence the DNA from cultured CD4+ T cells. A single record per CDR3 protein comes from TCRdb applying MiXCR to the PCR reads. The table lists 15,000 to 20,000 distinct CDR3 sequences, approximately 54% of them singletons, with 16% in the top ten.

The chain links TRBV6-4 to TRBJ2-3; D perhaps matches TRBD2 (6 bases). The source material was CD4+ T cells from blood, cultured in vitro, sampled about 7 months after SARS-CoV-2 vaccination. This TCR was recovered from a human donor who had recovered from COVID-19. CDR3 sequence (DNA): TGTGCCATCAGTGGGTCGACTAGAGGCACAGATACGCAGTATTTT. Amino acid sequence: CAISGSTRGTDTQYF.